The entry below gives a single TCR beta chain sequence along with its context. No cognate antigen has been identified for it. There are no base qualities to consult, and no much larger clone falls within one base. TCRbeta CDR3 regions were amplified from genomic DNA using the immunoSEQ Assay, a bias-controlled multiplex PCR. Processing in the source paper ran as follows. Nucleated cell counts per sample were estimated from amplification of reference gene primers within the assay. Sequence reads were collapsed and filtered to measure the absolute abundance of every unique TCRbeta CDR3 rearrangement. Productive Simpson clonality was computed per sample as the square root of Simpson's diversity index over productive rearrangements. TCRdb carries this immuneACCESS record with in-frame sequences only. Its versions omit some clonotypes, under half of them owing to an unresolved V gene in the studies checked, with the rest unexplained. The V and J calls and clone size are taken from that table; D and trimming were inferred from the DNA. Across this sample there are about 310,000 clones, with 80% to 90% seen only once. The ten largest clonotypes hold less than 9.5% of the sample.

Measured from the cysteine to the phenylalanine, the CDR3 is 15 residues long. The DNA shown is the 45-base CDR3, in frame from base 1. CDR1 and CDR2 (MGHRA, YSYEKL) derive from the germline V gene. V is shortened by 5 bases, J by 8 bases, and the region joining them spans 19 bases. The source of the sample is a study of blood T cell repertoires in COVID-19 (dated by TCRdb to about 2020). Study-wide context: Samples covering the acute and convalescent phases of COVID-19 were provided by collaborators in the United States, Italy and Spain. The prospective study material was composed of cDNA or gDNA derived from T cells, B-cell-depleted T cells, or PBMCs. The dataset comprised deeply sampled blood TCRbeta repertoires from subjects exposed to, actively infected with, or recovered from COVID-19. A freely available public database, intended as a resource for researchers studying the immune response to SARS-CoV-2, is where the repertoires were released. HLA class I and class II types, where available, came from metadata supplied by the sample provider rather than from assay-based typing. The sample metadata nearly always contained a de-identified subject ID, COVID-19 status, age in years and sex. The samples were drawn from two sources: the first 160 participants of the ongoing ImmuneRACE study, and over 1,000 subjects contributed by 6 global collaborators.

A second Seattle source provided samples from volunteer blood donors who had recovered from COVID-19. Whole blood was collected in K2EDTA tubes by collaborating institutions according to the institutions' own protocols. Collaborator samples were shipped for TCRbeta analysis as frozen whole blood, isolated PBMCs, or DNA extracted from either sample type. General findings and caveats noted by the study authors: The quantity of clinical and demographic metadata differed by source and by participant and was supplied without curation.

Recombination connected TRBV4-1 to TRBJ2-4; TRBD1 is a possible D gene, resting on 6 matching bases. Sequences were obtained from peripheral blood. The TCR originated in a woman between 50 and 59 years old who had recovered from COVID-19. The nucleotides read TGCGCCAGCAGCGTCGTCGCAGGGGAAGAGGACATTCAGTACTTC. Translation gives CASSVVAGEEDIQYF.